These 27 T cell receptor beta chains were all obtained from the same sample, sequenced in a study of T cell repertoires in cytomegalovirus infection. TCRdb re-analysed the reads in MiXCR, keeping a single row per CDR3 protein. The data contain approximately 730,000 distinct CDR3 sequences, 25% to 35% of them singletons. No antigen has been assigned to these receptors. The sample consisted of cultured CD8+ T cells from PBMCs, taken from culture after CMV antigen stimulation. Receptor source: a human donor in good health (CMV status not recorded). Some clones in this sample may be carry-over from other donors' samples.

In this sample, this clonotype turned up a few times. This chain joins TRBV7-9 and TRBJ2-1, with D hard to call. The V end lost 6 bases, the J end lost 8 bases, and 11 bases lay between the germline ends. The germline CDR1 and CDR2 sequences are SEHNR and FQNEAQ (reference sequence). The CDR3 is made up of 12 amino acids. As DNA, the CDR3 is TGTGCCAGCAGACTCAGTAGGGATGAGCAGTTCTTC. This codes for CASRLSRDEQFF. Complete variable domain (other parts from reference TRBV7-9 and TRBJ2-1): DTGVSQNPRHKITKRGQNVTFRCDPISEHNRLYWYRQTLGQGPEFLTYFQNEAQLEKSRLLSDRFSAERPKGSFSTLEIQRTEQGDSAMYLCASRLSRDEQFFGPGTRLTVL.

Many counts were recorded for this clonotype. The chain couples TRBV12-3 or TRBV12-4 to TRBJ2-7; 9 nucleotides line up with TRBD1. The CDR3 length is 13 residues. V lost 6 bases to trimming and J lost 6 bases; unmatched junction nucleotides: 6. The CDR3 nucleotides are TGTGCCAGCAGCCTTGGGACAGGGATCGAGCAGTACTTC. Translation gives CASSLGTGIEQYF.

The chain has TRBV12-3 or TRBV12-4 and TRBJ2-7; 7 nucleotides align to TRBD2. Trimming cost V 5 bases and J 5 bases; bases outside gene matches: 6. This CDR3 region has 13 residues. CDR3 protein: CASSLGGVNEQYF. DNA of the CDR3: TGTGCCAGCAGTCTTGGGGGGGTCAACGAGCAGTACTTC.

The rearrangement joins TRBV6-5 to TRBJ1-2; D possibly corresponds to TRBD1 (6 bases). Germline V gene lookup returns CDR1 MNHEY and CDR2 SVGAGI. The V end lost 8 bases, the J end lost 8 bases, and 15 bases lay between the germline ends. The CDR3 length is 12 residues. In nucleotides, the CDR3 is TGTGCCAGCGGGATCTCGGACAGAGGCTACACCTTC. It is translated as CASGISDRGYTF.

This clonotype has just a few counts. This chain joins TRBV18 and TRBJ2-4, with TRBD2 matching over 15 bases. V lost 3 bases and J lost 7; bases outside the gene matches: 13. Germline values: CDR1 KGHSH, CDR2 LQKENI. The CDR3 totals 19 residues. CDR3 amino acids: CASSPTFRTSGGAENIQYF. CDR3 nucleotide sequence: TGTGCCAGCTCACCTACCTTCCGGACTAGCGGGGGGGCCGAGAACATTCAGTACTTC.

This clonotype came up a few times. The CDR3 is CASTATSRSVTDTQYF. CDR3 nucleotide sequence: TGTGCCAGCACGGCGACTAGCCGCAGCGTCACAGATACGCAGTATTTT. The chain joins TRBV27 to TRBJ2-3; 7 bases align to TRBD2. Germline V gives CDR1 MNHEY, CDR2 SMNVEV (reference sequence). The CDR3 is 16 residues long. J gave up 2 bases and V 7 bases, and 12 bases lay outside the gene matches.

This clonotype was counted between two and nine times. V gene TRBV2 combines with J gene TRBJ1-5; a possible D gene is TRBD1 (5 bases). Trimming cost V 7 bases and J 3 bases, with 13 bases left between them. Germline V lookup: CDR1 SNHLY, CDR2 FYNNEI. The CDR3 has 14 amino acids. In DNA, the CDR3 is TGTGCCAGCAAAAAAGAAGGGGTCAATCAGCCCCAGCATTTT. Protein product: CASKKEGVNQPQHF.

This chain connects TRBV20-1 to TRBJ2-6; the D gene is possibly TRBD2 (5 bases). The CDR3 is 17 residues long. The ends were cut back, 1 base at V and 0 bases at J, with 13 bases in the middle. Germline-derived CDR1 and CDR2 are DFQATT and SNEGSKA (reference sequence). The CDR3, as DNA: TGCAGTGCTAGAGGGGGAGCGATTGCCTCTGGGGCCAACGTCCTGACTTTC. Encoded protein: CSARGGAIASGANVLTF.

This clonotype has a count of ten or more. The chain has TRBV7-8 and TRBJ2-1, with D tentatively TRBD1 or TRBD2 (5 bases each). Germline V gene lookup returns CDR1 SGHVS and CDR2 FQNEAQ. The CDR3 loop spans 12 amino acids. V lost 6 bases and J 7 bases, leaving 10 bases between the germline ends. This CDR3 is CASRGTKNEQFF. The CDR3 DNA sequence: TGTGCCAGCAGGGGGACGAAAAATGAGCAGTTCTTC.

This clonotype was seen repeatedly, ten times or more. The rearrangement uses TRBV7-2 and TRBJ2-1; D call uncertain. Germline V gene sequence: CDR1 SGHTA, CDR2 FQGNSA. V lost 1 base and J 5 bases, leaving 9 bases between the germline ends. This CDR3 comprises 14 residues. The CDR3 nucleotides are TGTGCCAGCAGCTTAGTCTCAGACGACAATGAGCAGTTCTTC. Translation gives CASSLVSDDNEQFF. Full variable domain (missing parts from reference TRBV7-2 and TRBJ2-1): GAGVSQSPSNKVTEKGKDVELRCDPISGHTALYWYRQSLGQGLEFLIYFQGNSAPDKSGLPSDRFSAERTGGSVSTLTIQRTQQEDSAVYLCASSLVSDDNEQFFGPGTRLTVL.

Here the CDR3 DNA reads TGTGCCAGCAGTGAATTTCGAGGAGGGGGGGCTGTTGACACGCAGTATTTT. Translating it yields CASSEFRGGGAVDTQYF. The rearrangement uses TRBV25-1 and TRBJ2-3, with TRBD2 as a possible D gene (7 bases). Per the germline V gene, CDR1 is MGHDK and CDR2 is SYGVNS. Trimming removed 1 base from V and 9 bases from J, with 23 bases in between. This CDR3 spans 17 amino acids.

In its sample, this clonotype was seen a few times. The chain carries TRBV7-9 and TRBJ2-5, with D possibly being TRBD2 (7 bases). The germline V gene has CDR1 SEHNR and CDR2 FQNEAQ (reference sequence). V gave up 11 bases and J gave up 6 bases, with 25 bases separating them. This CDR3 comprises 15 residues. The chain's CDR3 is CASEGGAVTAQTQYF. CDR3 bases: TGTGCCTCCGAAGGGGGGGCGGTTACCGCTCAGACCCAGTACTTC.

This chain uses TRBV7-9 with TRBJ1-5; D gene uncertain. The CDR3 is made up of 12 amino acids. The germline V gene encodes CDR1 SEHNR and CDR2 FQNEAQ (reference sequence). Trimming shortened V by 6 bases and J by 7 bases, and 10 bases separated the two germline ends. This CDR3 reads CASSTPGQPQHF. The CDR3, as DNA: TGTGCCAGCAGTACCCCCGGACAGCCCCAGCATTTT.

This clonotype has ten or more counts. This rearrangement joins TRBV27 to TRBJ2-7; D is perhaps TRBD2 (6 bases). Trimming stripped 4 bases from V and 2 bases from J, with 12 bases between. The germline CDR1 and CDR2 sequences are MNHEY and SMNVEV (reference sequence). The CDR3 is 14 residues long. CDR3 nucleotide sequence: TGTGCCAGCAGTTCCCAGGGCGGGGCCTACGAGCAGTACTTC. It is translated as CASSSQGGAYEQYF.

V gene TRBV27 combines with J gene TRBJ2-7; no reliable D call. This CDR3 is built from 12 residues. The V and J ends lost 4 bases and 6 bases respectively, with 10 bases between them. In germline, CDR1 is MNHEY, CDR2 SMNVEV (reference sequence). CDR3 sequence: CASSYLPGEQYF. In DNA, the CDR3 is TGTGCCAGCAGTTATCTTCCGGGCGAGCAGTACTTC.

The rearrangement links TRBV15 to TRBJ2-7, with D uncertain. V was trimmed by 5 bases and J by 7 bases, leaving 21 bases between them. This CDR3 contains 15 residues. The germline CDR1 and CDR2 sequences are LNHNV and YYDKDF (reference sequence). The CDR3 spells CATSVDRHPSREQYV. The CDR3 DNA reads TGTGCCACCAGCGTAGACCGCCACCCCTCTAGGGAGCAGTACGTC.

The chain employs TRBV20-1 and TRBJ1-1, with D possibly matching TRBD1 (6 bases). Germline V gene sequence: CDR1 DFQATT, CDR2 SNEGSKA (reference sequence). This CDR3 region has 14 residues. The ends were cut back, 5 bases at V and 6 bases at J, with 19 bases in the middle. The CDR3 nucleotides read TGCAGTGCTCCTCCGGGACAAATACTTCCTGAAGCTTTCTTT. This sequence encodes CSAPPGQILPEAFF.

This clonotype was seen ten or more times. The chain combines TRBV27 with TRBJ2-3; tentatively, D is TRBD1 (5 bases). The V and J ends lost 3 bases and 0 bases respectively, with 13 bases between them. The germline V gene has CDR1 MNHEY and CDR2 SMNVEV (reference sequence). The CDR3 loop spans 16 amino acids. The CDR3 here is CASSFERQHSTDTQYF. In DNA, the CDR3 is TGTGCCAGCAGTTTTGAGAGACAGCATAGCACAGATACGCAGTATTTT.

A few counts support this clonotype. The chain recombines TRBV12-3 or TRBV12-4 with TRBJ2-3, with D perhaps TRBD1 (6 bases). This CDR3 is built from 12 residues. V lost 6 bases and J lost 6, with 10 bases in between. CDR3 DNA sequence: TGTGCCAGCAGCCATACAGGGGATACGCAGTATTTT. It specifies CASSHTGDTQYF.

A few counts support this clonotype. The chain links TRBV5-4 to TRBJ2-7; D may be TRBD1 or TRBD2 (6 bases each). Trimming left V 1 base short and J 5 bases short, with 19 bases between. The CDR3 covers 16 residues. Germline V gene sequence: CDR1 SGHNT, CDR2 YYREEE (reference sequence). CDR3 region: CASSLRGGYGEDEQYF. DNA for the CDR3: TGTGCCAGCAGCTTGCGAGGGGGGTATGGGGAGGACGAGCAGTACTTC.

This clonotype was detected only a few times. The chain employs TRBV7-9 and TRBJ2-2, with D possibly being TRBD1 (6 bases). CDR1 is SEHNR and CDR2 is FQNEAQ in the germline V gene (reference sequence). The CDR3 has 14 amino acids. Trimming removed 6 bases at V and 4 bases at J, with 12 bases between. The DNA for the CDR3 is TGTGCCAGCAGTCTACAGGGTTCCACCGGGGAGCTGTTTTTT. Protein product: CASSLQGSTGELFF.

V usage is TRBV11-2 and J usage is TRBJ1-1; D gene ambiguous. Trimming stripped 4 bases from V and 0 bases from J, with 15 bases between. The CDR3 has 16 amino acids. From germline, CDR1 is SGHAT and CDR2 FQNNGV. The CDR3 DNA sequence: TGTGCCAGCAGCTCCCTTGTTGAGATGGTGAACACTGAAGCTTTCTTT. Protein product: CASSSLVEMVNTEAFF.

The V call is TRBV6-6, the J call TRBJ1-1; TRBD1 might be the D (5 bases). Trimming removed 3 bases from V and 3 bases from J, with 8 bases in between. Looked up from germline, CDR1 is MNHNY and CDR2 is SVGAGI (reference sequence). The CDR3 sequence is 13 residues long. For the CDR3, the DNA is TGTGCCAGCAGTTATGCAGGGCACACTGAAGCTTTCTTT. Residues: CASSYAGHTEAFF.

The genes are TRBV4-1 and TRBJ2-1; no clear D. CDR1 MGHRA and CDR2 YSYEKL come from the germline V gene. The CDR3 spans 14 residues. Trimming stripped 5 bases from V and 4 bases from J, with 12 bases between. The CDR3 is CASSIKVDYNEQFF. The CDR3, as DNA: TGCGCCAGCAGCATAAAAGTCGATTACAATGAGCAGTTCTTC.

There are a few counts of this clonotype. This rearrangement joins TRBV7-9 to TRBJ2-7, with a tentative D call TRBD1 (5 bases). V lost 1 base to trimming and J lost 1 base, with 17 bases between them. The CDR3 runs 17 residues. Germline V lookup: CDR1 SEHNR, CDR2 FQNEAQ (reference sequence). CDR3 residues: CASSLGLRAEVSYEQYV. CDR3 DNA: TGTGCCAGCAGCTTAGGTCTCAGGGCCGAAGTATCCTACGAGCAGTACGTC.

This sequence joins TRBV7-9 and TRBJ2-5; no definite D call. This CDR3 region has 13 residues. CDR1 and CDR2 (germline): SEHNR, FQNEAQ (reference sequence). The V gene lost 3 bases and the J gene lost 4 bases, with 9 bases spanning the gap. The CDR3 DNA reads TGTGCCAGCAGCTTGGTAGGCCCAGAGACCCAGTACTTC. Its translation: CASSLVGPETQYF. The variable domain in full, completed from reference TRBV7-9 and TRBJ2-5, reads DTGVSQNPRHKITKRGQNVTFRCDPISEHNRLYWYRQTLGQGPEFLTYFQNEAQLEKSRLLSDRFSAERPKGSFSTLEIQRTEQGDSAMYLCASSLVGPETQYFGPGTRLLVL.

The chain links TRBV20-1 to TRBJ2-5, with D tentatively TRBD2 (7 bases). The CDR3 covers 15 residues. The V end was cut by 0 bases, the J end by 4 bases, with 15 bases between. The germline V gene encodes CDR1 DFQATT and CDR2 SNEGSKA (reference sequence). CDR3 in DNA: TGCAGTGCTAGAGATACGGGGGGCCTGCGAGAGACCCAGTACTTC. Protein sequence: CSARDTGGLRETQYF.